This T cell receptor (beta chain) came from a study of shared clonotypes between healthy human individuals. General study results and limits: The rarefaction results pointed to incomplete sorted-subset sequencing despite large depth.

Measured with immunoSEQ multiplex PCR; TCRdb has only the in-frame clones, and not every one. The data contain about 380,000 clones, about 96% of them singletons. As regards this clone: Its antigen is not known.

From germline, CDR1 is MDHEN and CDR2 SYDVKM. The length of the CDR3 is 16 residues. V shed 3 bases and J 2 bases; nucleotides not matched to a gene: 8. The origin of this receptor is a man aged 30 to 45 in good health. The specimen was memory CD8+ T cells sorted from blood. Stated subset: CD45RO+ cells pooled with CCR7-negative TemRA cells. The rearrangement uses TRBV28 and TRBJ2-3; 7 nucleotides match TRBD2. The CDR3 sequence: CASSFSGSGSTDTQYF. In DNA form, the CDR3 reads TGTGCCAGCAGTTTTAGCGGGTCGGGGTCCACAGATACGCAGTATTTT.